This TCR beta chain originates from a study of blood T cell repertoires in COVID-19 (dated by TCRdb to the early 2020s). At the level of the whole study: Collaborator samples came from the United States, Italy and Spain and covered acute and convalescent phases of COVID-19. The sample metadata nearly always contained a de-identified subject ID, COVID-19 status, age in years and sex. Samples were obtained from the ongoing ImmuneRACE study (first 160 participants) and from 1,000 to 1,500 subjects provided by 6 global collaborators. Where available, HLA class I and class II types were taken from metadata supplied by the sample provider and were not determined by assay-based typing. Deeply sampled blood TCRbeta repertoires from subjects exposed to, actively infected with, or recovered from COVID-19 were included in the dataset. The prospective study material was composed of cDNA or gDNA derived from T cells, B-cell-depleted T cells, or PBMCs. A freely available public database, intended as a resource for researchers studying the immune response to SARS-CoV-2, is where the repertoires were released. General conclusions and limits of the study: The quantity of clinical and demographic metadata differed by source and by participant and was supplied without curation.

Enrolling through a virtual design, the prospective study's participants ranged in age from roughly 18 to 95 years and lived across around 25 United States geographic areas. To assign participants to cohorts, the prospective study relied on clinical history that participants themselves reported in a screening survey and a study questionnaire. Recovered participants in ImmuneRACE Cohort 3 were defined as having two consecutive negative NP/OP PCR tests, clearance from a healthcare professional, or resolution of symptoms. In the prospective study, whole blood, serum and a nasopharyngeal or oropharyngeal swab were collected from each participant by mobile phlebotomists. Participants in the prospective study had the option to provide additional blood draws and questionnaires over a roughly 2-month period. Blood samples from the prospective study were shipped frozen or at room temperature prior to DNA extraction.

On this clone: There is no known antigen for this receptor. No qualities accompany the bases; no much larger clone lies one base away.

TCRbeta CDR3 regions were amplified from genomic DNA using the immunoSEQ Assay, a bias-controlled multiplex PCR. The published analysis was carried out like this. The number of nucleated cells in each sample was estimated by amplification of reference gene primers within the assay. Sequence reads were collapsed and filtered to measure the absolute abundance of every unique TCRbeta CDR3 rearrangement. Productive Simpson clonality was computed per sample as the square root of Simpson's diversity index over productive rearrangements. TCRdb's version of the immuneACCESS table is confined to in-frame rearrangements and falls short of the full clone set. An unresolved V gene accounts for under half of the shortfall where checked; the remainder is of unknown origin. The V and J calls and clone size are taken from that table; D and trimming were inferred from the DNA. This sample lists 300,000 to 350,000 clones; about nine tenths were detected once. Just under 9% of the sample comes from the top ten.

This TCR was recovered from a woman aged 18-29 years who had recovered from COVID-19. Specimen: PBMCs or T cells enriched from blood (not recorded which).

The CDR3 region: CASSHLAGGQETQYF. The DNA sequence is given as TGTGCCAGCAGCCATCTAGCGGGGGGCCAAGAGACCCAGTACTTC. This sequence uses TRBV3-1 (or the pseudogene TRBV3-2) and TRBJ2-5; 11 junctional bases match TRBD2. Including cysteine and phenylalanine, the CDR3 has 15 amino acids. Here the CDR3 DNA is all that survives: 45 bases in frame from base 1. V and J are trimmed by 3 bases and 1 base, and the gene matches miss 1 base of the junction. In the germline V gene (reference sequence), CDR1 corresponds to LGHDT and CDR2 to YNNKEL.